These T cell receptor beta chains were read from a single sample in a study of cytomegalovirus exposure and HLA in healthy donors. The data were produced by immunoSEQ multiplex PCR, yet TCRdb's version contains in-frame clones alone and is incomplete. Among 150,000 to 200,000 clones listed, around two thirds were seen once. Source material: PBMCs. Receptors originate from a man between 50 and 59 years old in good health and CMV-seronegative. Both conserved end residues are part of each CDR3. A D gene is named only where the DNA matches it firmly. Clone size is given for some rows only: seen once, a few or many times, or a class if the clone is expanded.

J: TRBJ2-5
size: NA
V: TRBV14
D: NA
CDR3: CASSQGGQRTQETQYF
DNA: TGTGCCAGCAGCCAGGGGGGGCAGCGCACACAAGAGACCCAGTACTTC

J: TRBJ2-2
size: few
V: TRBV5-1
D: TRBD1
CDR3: CASSLDRGTGEPGELFF
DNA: TGCGCCAGCAGCTTGGATAGAGGGACAGGGGAGCCCGGGGAGCTGTTTTTT

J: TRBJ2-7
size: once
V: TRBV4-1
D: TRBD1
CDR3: CASSQGTGGLAYEQYF
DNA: TGCGCCAGCAGCCAGGGGACAGGGGGCCTAGCCTACGAGCAGTACTTC

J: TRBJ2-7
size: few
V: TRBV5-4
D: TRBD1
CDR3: CASSLTQGANYEQYF
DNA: TGTGCCAGCAGCTTGACCCAGGGGGCGAACTACGAGCAGTACTTC

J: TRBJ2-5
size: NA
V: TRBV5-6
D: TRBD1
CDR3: CASSLLQGAMETQYF
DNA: TGTGCCAGCAGCTTGTTACAGGGGGCTATGGAGACCCAGTACTTC

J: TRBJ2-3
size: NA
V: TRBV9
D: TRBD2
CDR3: CASSPRVSGAGYTQYF
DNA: TGTGCCAGCAGCCCCCGGGTTAGCGGGGCTGGGTATACGCAGTATTTT

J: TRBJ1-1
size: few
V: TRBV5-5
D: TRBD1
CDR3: CASSLFFIPGQGLNTEAFF
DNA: TGTGCCAGCAGCTTGTTTTTTATCCCGGGACAGGGGTTGAACACTGAAGCTTTCTTT

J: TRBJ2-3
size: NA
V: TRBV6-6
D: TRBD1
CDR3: CASSPGQGKGDTQYF
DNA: TGTGCCAGCAGCCCGGGACAGGGTAAGGGGGATACGCAGTATTTT

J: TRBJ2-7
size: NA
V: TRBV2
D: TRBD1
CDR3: CASSIQGSRPYF
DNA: TGTGCCAGCAGTATACAGGGGTCCCGACCGTACTTC

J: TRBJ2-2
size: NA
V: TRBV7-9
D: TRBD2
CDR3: CASSPSGVNTGELFF
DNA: TGTGCCAGCAGCCCTAGCGGGGTCAACACCGGGGAGCTGTTTTTT

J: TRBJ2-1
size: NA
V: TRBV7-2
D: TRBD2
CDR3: CASSLGYGTTKDNEQFF
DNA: TGTGCCAGCAGCTTAGGATACGGGACTACAAAAGACAATGAGCAGTTCTTC

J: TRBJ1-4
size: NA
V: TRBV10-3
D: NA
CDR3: CAISEQGINEKLFF
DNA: TGTGCCATCAGTGAACAGGGCATAAATGAAAAACTGTTTTTT

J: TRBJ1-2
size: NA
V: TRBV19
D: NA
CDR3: CASSTTENYGYTF
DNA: TGTGCCAGTAGCACGACAGAGAACTATGGCTACACCTTC

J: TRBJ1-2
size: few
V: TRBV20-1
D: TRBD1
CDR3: CSAKTGSGYTF
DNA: TGCAGTGCAAAGACAGGGAGTGGCTACACCTTC

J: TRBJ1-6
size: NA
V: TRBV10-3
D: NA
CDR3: CAISEWGGKGSPLHF
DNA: TGTGCCATCAGTGAGTGGGGAGGGAAAGGATCACCCCTCCACTTT